Each of the 10 T cell receptor beta chains below was sequenced from the same sample in a study of a mutant IDH1 vaccine in newly diagnosed glioma (dated by TCRdb to about 2021). The method was the immunoSEQ multiplex PCR assay. TCRdb retrieved this table from immuneACCESS and kept in-frame rearrangements only. Not all clones are present; in checked studies, unresolved V genes account for under half, and no reason is known for the remainder. This sample gives around 29,000 clones in total; more than 70% of them show up just once. The ten most abundant clones make up roughly 8.2% of the sample. For these TCRs, the target antigens are not known. This specimen's time point label, interpreted: week 23, last vaccination. Each vaccine dose, consisting of 300 ug of a 20-mer mutant IDH1 peptide in Montanide, was administered subcutaneously with topical imiquimod. The sample in question was PBMCs, obtained from a glioma patient whose treatment included an IDH1 peptide vaccine. The receptors were sampled from a young woman with glioma.

CDR3 protein: CASSQGTSDQETQYF. The DNA for the CDR3 is TGTGCCAGCAGTCAGGGGACTAGCGACCAAGAGACCCAGTACTTC. V usage is TRBV6-5 and J usage is TRBJ2-5; 10 bases are a match to TRBD2. The CDR3 length is 15 residues. V lost 5 bases, J lost 0 bases, and 3 bases stayed unmatched. Germline V gene sequence: CDR1 MNHEY, CDR2 SVGAGI.

The genes are TRBV5-1 and TRBJ1-4; D unclear. This CDR3 has 14 residues. Germline CDR1 reads SGHRS; CDR2 reads YFSETQ. Trimming removed 5 bases at V and 3 bases at J, with 11 bases between. CDR3 nucleotide sequence: TGCGCCAGCAGACCCAGGCAAGCTAATGAAAAACTGTTTTTT. Its translation: CASRPRQANEKLFF.

The J gene is TRBJ2-7, the V gene TRBV30; TRBD1 might be the D (6 bases). Germline-derived CDR1 and CDR2 are GTSNPN and SVGIG (reference sequence). The length of the CDR3 is 12 residues. V dropped 0 bases and J dropped 4 bases, with 7 bases sitting between them. CDR3 region: CAWSVQGYEQYF. CDR3 in DNA: TGTGCCTGGAGTGTACAGGGATACGAGCAGTACTTC.

The chain has TRBV27 and TRBJ1-3; D call uncertain. The CDR3 is 13 amino acids. V lost 2 bases, J lost 0 bases, and 2 bases lay in between. Germline lookup yields CDR1 MNHEY and CDR2 SMNVEV (reference sequence). The CDR3 DNA sequence: TGTGCCAGCAGTTTAAGCTCTGGAAACACCATATATTTT. This translates into CASSLSSGNTIYF.

V usage is TRBV4-1 and J usage is TRBJ2-2; 9 nucleotides match TRBD2. The CDR3 has 17 amino acids. J gave up 4 bases and V 1 base, and 7 bases lay outside the gene matches. CDR1 is MGHRA, CDR2 YSYEKL, per germline. The CDR3 DNA follows: TGCGCCAGCAGCCAAGGAAGCGGGAGGCAGGGCACCGGGGAGCTGTTTTTT. Its translation: CASSQGSGRQGTGELFF.

The V gene is TRBV11-2, the J gene TRBJ1-2; 10 positions match TRBD1. This CDR3 is built from 19 residues. Unmatched junction bases numbered 16, after V lost 4 bases and J lost 2 bases. Germline assignment: CDR1 SGHAT and CDR2 FQNNGV. CDR3: CASSSLRTGGDFPNYGYTF. In DNA form, the CDR3 reads TGTGCCAGCAGCTCCCTAAGGACAGGGGGAGATTTCCCCAACTATGGCTACACCTTC.

The V call is TRBV4-2, the J call TRBJ2-1; 8 nucleotides match TRBD1. The germline gives CDR1 LGHNA, CDR2 YNFKEQ. The CDR3 extends over 16 amino acids. V shed 5 bases, J shed 5 bases, and the junction held 11 bases outside the gene matches. The CDR3 DNA is TGTGCCAGCAGCGGAAGGATGCAGGGGGCAGACAATGAGCAGTTCTTC. It yields the protein CASSGRMQGADNEQFF.

The gene calls are TRBV7-2 and TRBJ1-2; possibly TRBD1 for D (5 bases). The ends were cut back, 6 bases at V and 6 bases at J, with 17 bases in the middle. Per the germline V gene, CDR1 is SGHTA and CDR2 is FQGNSA. CDR3 length: 14 amino acids. The DNA of the CDR3 is TGTGCCAGCAGTCCCACCGGGACTTGGAATGGCTACACCTTC. This translates into CASSPTGTWNGYTF.

This chain joins TRBV14 and TRBJ1-4; 12 bases map to TRBD1. The CDR3 has 19 amino acids. V dropped 2 bases and J dropped 5; count of bases not matched to a gene: 12. In germline, CDR1 is SGHDN, CDR2 FVKESK. This CDR3 is CASSQYPGQGATGNEKLFF. The DNA of the CDR3 is TGTGCCAGCAGCCAATACCCGGGACAGGGGGCGACGGGGAATGAAAAACTGTTTTTT.

J is TRBJ2-7 and V is TRBV6-6, with a weak D call TRBD1 (5 bases). Looked up from germline, CDR1 is MNHNY and CDR2 is SVGAGI (reference sequence). Trimming removed 6 bases at V and 1 base at J, with 19 bases between. This CDR3 has 16 amino acids. CDR3: CASRAFLTEASYEQYF. CDR3 coding DNA: TGTGCCAGCAGGGCGTTCCTGACAGAAGCGTCCTACGAGCAGTACTTC.